The rows below give T cell receptor beta chains drawn from one sample of a study of T cell responses to AZD1222 COVID-19 vaccine. Data came from immunoSEQ multiplex PCR; TCRdb stores just in-frame clones and leaves some out. The sample has about 70,000 clones, 85% seen once; the top ten hold approximately 20%. Sample: peripheral blood, taken on day 0 of AZD1222 vaccination. The origin of the receptors is an adult in good health. Each CDR3 is given with its conserved first and last residue. D genes are given only for firm matches. Size is omitted from some rows. Given values are once, few, many or a class for expanded clones.

clone_size,v_call,j_call,d_call,cdr3_nt,cdr3_aa
-,TRBV6-6,TRBJ1-3,-,TGTGCCAGCAGTTACTCGAAAGGGAACGGAAACACCATATATTTT,CASSYSKGNGNTIYF
-,TRBV3-1/TRBV3-2,TRBJ1-3,-,TGTGCCAGCAGCCAAGGGGGGGGAAACACCATATATTTT,CASSQGGGNTIYF
few,TRBV7-8,TRBJ2-2,-,TGTGCCAGCAGCTCTATACATAGGGGAGAGGACACCGGGGAGCTGTTTTTT,CASSSIHRGEDTGELFF
few,TRBV6-5,TRBJ2-1,TRBD2,TGTGCCAGCAGACCCCTAGCGGGGGGGCCGGGTGAGCAGTTCTTC,CASRPLAGGPGEQFF
-,TRBV3-1/TRBV3-2,TRBJ1-3,-,TGTGCCAGCAGCCAAGGATGGGGCGGCGGAAACACCATATATTTT,CASSQGWGGGNTIYF
-,TRBV6-4,TRBJ2-2,TRBD2,TGTGCCAGCAGTGAACGGGGGGACACCGGGGAGCTGTTTTTT,CASSERGDTGELFF
-,TRBV2,TRBJ1-4,-,TGTGCCAGCAGTGAAATGGAAAAACTGTTTTTT,CASSEMEKLFF
-,TRBV27,TRBJ1-1,-,TGTGCCAGCAGTTCCCCCGCTGCAGGGAAGACTGAAGCTTTCTTT,CASSSPAAGKTEAFF
-,TRBV21-1,TRBJ1-5,-,TGTGCCAGCAGCCTACAAATGAAAGGACAGGCCCAGAGTCAGCCCCAGCATTTT,CASSLQMKGQAQSQPQHF
-,TRBV5-4,TRBJ2-7,-,TGTGCCAGCAGCTTTTACGGGCTTACCTACGAGCAGTACTTC,CASSFYGLTYEQYF
-,TRBV2,TRBJ1-4,-,TGTGCCAGCAGTGTTGGCACACCAACTAATGAAAAACTGTTTTTT,CASSVGTPTNEKLFF
-,TRBV11-2,TRBJ2-3,TRBD2,TGTGCCAGCAGCTCCGGACTAGCGGGAAACACAGATACGCAGTATTTT,CASSSGLAGNTDTQYF
-,TRBV6-5,TRBJ1-5,-,TGTGCCAGCATCTGGGAGCCCAATCAGCCCCAGCATTTT,CASIWEPNQPQHF
-,TRBV29-1,TRBJ2-1,TRBD2,TGCAGCGTTGACTCCTACCCCGGGACTAGTTCCTTCTTC,CSVDSYPGTSSFF
-,TRBV7-2,TRBJ1-2,-,TGTGCCAGCAGCCCGACTCTCGACGGTAACTATGGCTACACCTTC,CASSPTLDGNYGYTF
-,TRBV6-1,TRBJ1-2,-,TGTGCCAGCAGTGTAAGTTGGACAGCGGAGGCCTATGGCTACACCTTC,CASSVSWTAEAYGYTF
-,TRBV5-1,TRBJ2-2,TRBD2,TGCGCCAGCAGCTTCAGTAGGCCGAGCAGCGGGAGTAACACCGGGGAGCTGTTTTTT,CASSFSRPSSGSNTGELFF
once,TRBV7-2,TRBJ2-5,TRBD2,TGTGCCAGCAGCTCTTTGGGGGGTAGCGGGAGGGCCCAGAACCAGTACTTC,CASSSLGGSGRAQNQYF
-,TRBV7-8,TRBJ1-6,-,TGTGCCAGCAGCTTACGGCCCAATAATTCACCCCTCCACTTT,CASSLRPNNSPLHF
-,TRBV5-4,TRBJ2-1,-,TGTGCCAGCAGCTTGGTTGGTTTAGATGCGCCTGAGCAGTTCTTC,CASSLVGLDAPEQFF
-,TRBV11-2,TRBJ2-7,TRBD1,TGTGCCAGCTGGGGACAGGGCTACGAGCAGTACTTC,CASWGQGYEQYF
-,TRBV6-5,TRBJ1-5,-,TGTGCCACCAACGAGGCGGGGATTAATCAGCCCCAGCATTTT,CATNEAGINQPQHF
-,TRBV19,TRBJ2-2,TRBD1,TGTGCCAGTATCGACCGGGACAGGGGGCGAACCGGGGAGCTGTTTTTT,CASIDRDRGRTGELFF
-,TRBV5-4,TRBJ1-1,-,TGTGCCAGCAGCCCCGGCCTCATGATGAACACTGAAGCTTTCTTT,CASSPGLMMNTEAFF
-,TRBV3-1/TRBV3-2,TRBJ2-3,TRBD1,TGTGCCAGCAGCCTGGGGACAGGGTGGGGCGGGATGGCCTTCACAGATACGCAGTATTTT,CASSLGTGWGGMAFTDTQYF
-,TRBV7-8,TRBJ2-1,-,TGTGCCACTGGACCCGATTACAATGAGCAGTTCTTC,CATGPDYNEQFF
few,TRBV7-2,TRBJ2-1,-,TGTGCCAGCAGCTTAGGCGGGGCCACATACAATGAGCAGTTCTTC,CASSLGGATYNEQFF
-,TRBV2,TRBJ2-7,TRBD2,TGTGCCAGCACTAACGGACTAGGGTCCTACGAGCAGTACTTC,CASTNGLGSYEQYF
once,TRBV18,TRBJ2-2,TRBD1,TGTGCCAGCTCGCCGGGACAGACCACCGGGGAGCTGTTTTTT,CASSPGQTTGELFF
-,TRBV7-2,TRBJ1-1,-,TGTGCCAGCAGCTTGGACTCTGGGGGAGCTTTCTTT,CASSLDSGGAFF
-,TRBV7-9,TRBJ2-7,-,TGTGCCACCCAGGGTGCCTACGAGCAGTACTTC,CATQGAYEQYF
-,TRBV6-5,TRBJ2-7,TRBD1,TGTGCCAGCAAACCTGCAGGACAGGGGTCCCACGAGCAGTACTTC,CASKPAGQGSHEQYF
-,TRBV11-3,TRBJ1-6,-,TGTGCCAGCAGCCCGACTTTAACTGCACCCCTCCACTTT,CASSPTLTAPLHF
-,TRBV6-5,TRBJ1-3,-,TGTGCCATCTTGGACTTTACTGGAAACACCATATATTTT,CAILDFTGNTIYF
-,TRBV7-9,TRBJ1-2,TRBD1,TGTGCCAGCAGCTCCGAACAGGGGCTCTATGGCTACACCTTC,CASSSEQGLYGYTF
-,TRBV11-3,TRBJ2-6,-,TGTGCCAGCAGCTTAGAACAGGGAATCTCTGGGGCCAACGTCCTGACTTTC,CASSLEQGISGANVLTF
-,TRBV2,TRBJ1-2,TRBD1,TGTGCCAGCAGTGACCACTCCGTGACAGGGGACTATGGCTACACCTTC,CASSDHSVTGDYGYTF
-,TRBV30,TRBJ2-7,-,TGTGCCTGGAGTGATTGGCAGGACGAGCAGTACTTC,CAWSDWQDEQYF
-,TRBV21-1,TRBJ2-7,-,TGTGCCAGCAGGATGGAGTGGTCCGAGCAGTACTTC,CASRMEWSEQYF
-,TRBV30,TRBJ1-5,-,TGTGCCTGGAAAAGCCTGAGCAATCAGCCCCAGCATTTT,CAWKSLSNQPQHF
few,TRBV11-2,TRBJ1-6,-,TGTGCCAGCAGCTCAACCGAAAATTCACCCCTCCACTTT,CASSSTENSPLHF
once,TRBV27,TRBJ2-1,TRBD1,TGTGCCAGCAGTCGGGACAGTTACAATGAGCAGTTCTTC,CASSRDSYNEQFF
-,TRBV3-1/TRBV3-2,TRBJ1-1,-,TGTGCCAGCAGCCCTGATTGGGATGACACTGAAGCTTTCTTT,CASSPDWDDTEAFF
-,TRBV27,TRBJ2-7,-,TGTGCCAGCACATCAGGACAGTCCTACGAGCAGTACTTC,CASTSGQSYEQYF
-,TRBV6-1,TRBJ1-2,-,TGTGCCAGCAGTGAACTGGGGGGGAGTGGCTACACCTTC,CASSELGGSGYTF